A single sample gave rise to the 22 T cell receptor beta chains below, sequenced in a study of shared clonotypes between healthy human individuals. The protocol was immunoSEQ multiplex PCR, while the TCRdb copy is restricted to in-frame clones and leaves out a portion. Seen here are approximately 980,000 clones, 70% to 85% observed once, and the top ten hold approximately 1.5%. Sequencing was performed on memory CD4+ T cells sorted from blood. The subset is: CD45RA-negative fraction. The receptors here all came from a young man in good health.

The chain recombines TRBV19 with TRBJ1-2; 7 positions agree with TRBD1. V was pared by 4 bases and J by 4 bases, with 18 bases of the junction left unmatched. This CDR3 region has 18 residues. Germline-derived CDR1 and CDR2 are LNHDA and SQIVND (reference sequence). In DNA form, the CDR3 reads TGTGCCAGTAGTACGCACGGACAGGATCATCGCGGGGGCTATGGCTACACCTTC. It encodes CASSTHGQDHRGGYGYTF.

The chain uses TRBV5-6 and TRBJ1-2, with 7 bases lining up with TRBD1. Trimming at V came to 4 bases and at J to 2 bases, leaving 8 bases not matched to a gene. CDR1 and CDR2 (germline): SGHDT, YYEEEE. The CDR3 is 15 amino acids. CDR3 region: CASSRDRASNYGYTF. CDR3 in DNA: TGTGCCAGCAGCCGAGACAGGGCCTCCAACTATGGCTACACCTTC.

The V gene is TRBV6-5, the J gene TRBJ2-7; possibly TRBD1 for D (5 bases). CDR1 MNHEY and CDR2 SVGAGI come from the germline V gene. V was shortened by 0 bases and J by 6 bases, with 15 bases between the two germline ends. The CDR3 spans 15 residues. The CDR3 loop is CASSYSTTAPLEQYF. The DNA for the CDR3 is TGTGCCAGCAGTTACTCTACGACAGCCCCCCTCGAGCAGTACTTC.

This clone was detected a few times. This chain uses TRBV19 with TRBJ1-1; D is uncertain. This CDR3 is 15 amino acids long. The V and J ends lost 4 bases and 0 bases respectively, with 12 bases between them. Germline CDR1 is LNHDA and CDR2 is SQIVND (reference sequence). CDR3 coding DNA: TGTGCCAGTAGTACCTCCTGGGCAGTGAACACTGAAGCTTTCTTT. Translated: CASSTSWAVNTEAFF.

This chain links TRBV28 with TRBJ1-2, with a possible D match to TRBD1 (5 bases). CDR1 is MDHEN and CDR2 is SYDVKM in the germline V gene. The V gene lost 9 bases and the J gene lost 4 bases, with 24 bases spanning the gap. This CDR3 has 16 residues. CDR3 amino acids: CASGIQVAGSSYGYTF. The CDR3, as DNA: TGTGCCAGTGGTATACAAGTGGCAGGGTCTTCCTATGGCTACACCTTC.

This clone has only one observation. The chain links TRBV6-1 to TRBJ2-3, with 13 bases aligning to TRBD2. The CDR3 loop spans 16 amino acids. J was trimmed by 7 bases and V by 4 bases; bases with no gene match: 8. Germline V gene lookup returns CDR1 MNHNS and CDR2 SASEGT. This chain's CDR3 is CASSGTSGGQINTQYF. The CDR3 DNA sequence: TGTGCCAGCAGTGGGACTAGCGGGGGCCAAATAAATACGCAGTATTTT.

This chain links TRBV7-2 with TRBJ1-1, with no clear D. Germline values: CDR1 SGHTA, CDR2 FQGNSA. CDR3 length: 14 amino acids. Trimming removed 0 bases at V and 1 base at J, with 6 bases between. CDR3: CASSLARSNTEAFF. The CDR3 DNA reads as TGTGCCAGCAGCTTAGCTCGCTCGAACACTGAAGCTTTCTTT.

The rearrangement uses TRBV21-1 and TRBJ2-7; whether TRBD1, the table's D call, matches the DNA was not checked. TRBV21-1 is a pseudogene locus. CDR3 length: 15 residues. CDR3 protein: CASSKGGTGDYEQYF. The CDR3 DNA is TGTGCCAGCAGCAAAGGAGGGACAGGGGACTACGAGCAGTACTTC.

This chain connects TRBV7-2 to TRBJ2-1, with D perhaps matching TRBD2 (6 bases). The CDR3 spans 16 residues. Trimming took off 2 bases at V and 7 bases at J, with 18 bases between the two ends. Per germline, CDR1 SGHTA and CDR2 FQGNSA. The CDR3 is CASSLRWDSRGNEQFF. CDR3 bases: TGTGCCAGCAGCTTAAGATGGGACTCCCGAGGGAATGAGCAGTTCTTC.

This clone has a handful of counts. This chain connects TRBV5-1 to TRBJ2-2; the D is unclear. This CDR3 spans 14 amino acids. CDR1 is SGHRS and CDR2 is YFSETQ in the germline V gene. Between the trimmed V and J ends, which lost 5 bases and 8 bases, there was a span of 16 bases. The CDR3 bases are TGCGCCAGCAGTCCGGCGACTGCAGCAGGGGAGCTGTTTTTT. It translates to CASSPATAAGELFF. Drawing the rest from reference TRBV5-1 and TRBJ2-2, the complete variable domain is KAGVTQTPRYLIKTRGQQVTLSCSPISGHRSVSWYQQTPGQGLQFLFEYFSETQRNKGNFPGRFSGRQFSNSRSEMNVSTLELGDSALYLCASSPATAAGELFFGEGSRLTVL.

This sequence joins TRBV5-6 and TRBJ1-1; D may be TRBD1 (6 bases). With 4 bases removed from V and 11 bases from J, the gap between germline ends came to 18 bases. The germline CDR1 and CDR2 sequences are SGHDT and YYEEEE. The CDR3 contains 13 residues. CDR3 nucleotide sequence: TGTGCCAGCAGCCCTACAGGGTCACTGAAGGCTTTCTTT. Residues: CASSPTGSLKAFF.

Worth noting for this clone: Other DNA sequences in this sample translate to the same CDR3. The chain employs TRBV5-1 and TRBJ2-2; no clear D. Per germline, CDR1 SGHRS and CDR2 YFSETQ. Trimming cost V 2 bases and J 1 base, with 6 bases left between them. The length of the CDR3 is 14 residues. In nucleotides, the CDR3 is TGCGCCAGCAGCTTAGACCGGAACACCGGGGAGCTGTTTTTT. Protein sequence: CASSLDRNTGELFF. Full variable domain (missing parts from reference TRBV5-1 and TRBJ2-2): KAGVTQTPRYLIKTRGQQVTLSCSPISGHRSVSWYQQTPGQGLQFLFEYFSETQRNKGNFPGRFSGRQFSNSRSEMNVSTLELGDSALYLCASSLDRNTGELFFGEGSRLTVL.

This chain uses TRBV11-2 with TRBJ2-5, with 11 bases aligning to TRBD1. In germline, CDR1 is SGHAT, CDR2 FQNNGV. The CDR3 is 15 amino acids. Trimming at V came to 3 bases and at J to 5 bases, leaving 5 bases not matched to a gene. The DNA of the CDR3 is TGTGCCAGCAGCTTCACGGGACAGGGGGGCGAGACCCAGTACTTC. This gives the protein CASSFTGQGGETQYF. Filled out from reference TRBV11-2 and TRBJ2-5, the complete variable domain reads EAGVAQSPRYKIIEKRQSVAFWCNPISGHATLYWYQQILGQGPKLLIQFQNNGVVDDSQLPKDRFSAERLKGVDSTLKIQPAKLEDSAVYLCASSFTGQGGETQYFGPGTRLLVL.

The J gene is TRBJ2-3, the V gene TRBV29-1; 11 bases line up with TRBD2. Germline values: CDR1 SQVTM, CDR2 ANQGSEA. The CDR3 sequence is 14 residues long. The junction had 8 bases not matched to a gene; V was cut back by 6 bases and J by 6 bases. The CDR3 spells CSVRTSGLTDTQYF. As DNA, the CDR3 is TGCAGCGTGAGGACTAGCGGGCTTACGGATACGCAGTATTTT.

The chain recombines TRBV29-1 with TRBJ2-6; D remains ambiguous. This CDR3 contains 12 residues. Trimming cost V 4 bases and J 7 bases, with 8 bases left between them. In germline, CDR1 is SQVTM, CDR2 ANQGSEA. CDR3 in amino acids: CSVVLDANVLTF. The CDR3 bases are TGCAGCGTTGTACTGGATGCCAACGTCCTGACTTTC. Together with reference TRBV29-1 and TRBJ2-6, the CDR3 gives the full variable domain: SAVISQKPSRDICQRGTSLTIQCQVDSQVTMMFWYRQQPGQSLTLIATANQGSEATYESGFVIDKFPISRPNLTFSTLTVSNMSPEDSSIYLCSVVLDANVLTFGAGSRLTVL.

This clone was counted a few times. The V gene is TRBV10-3, the J gene TRBJ1-1, with 8 bases matching TRBD1. Germline V gene sequence: CDR1 ENHRY, CDR2 SYGVKD. CDR3 size: 14 residues. V lost 6 bases and J lost 6; bases outside the gene matches: 9. Here the CDR3 reads CAIRSTGVDPEAFF. The CDR3 DNA reads as TGTGCCATCAGATCGACAGGGGTCGATCCTGAAGCTTTCTTT.

The chain joins TRBV11-1 to TRBJ2-5; 7 bases are shared with TRBD1. Per germline, CDR1 SGHAT and CDR2 FQDESV (reference sequence). Trimming cost V 8 bases and J 8 bases; bases outside gene matches: 14. The CDR3 is 14 amino acids. The CDR3 bases are TGTGCCAGCGAAAAGGGGGCTACCCAAACAACCCAGTACTTC. It yields the protein CASEKGATQTTQYF.

The chain couples TRBV28 to TRBJ2-2, with TRBD1 as a possible D gene (5 bases). The CDR3 has 17 residues. Trimming stripped 2 bases from V and 4 bases from J, with 17 bases between. In germline, CDR1 is MDHEN, CDR2 SYDVKM. The CDR3 region is CASSLPRTRRPTGELFF. In DNA, the CDR3 is TGTGCCAGCAGTTTACCGAGGACACGGCGGCCCACCGGGGAGCTGTTTTTT.

CDR3 sequence reads: CASSRNGFTEAFF. DNA for the CDR3: TGTGCCAGCAGTCGGAACGGGTTCACTGAAGCTTTCTTT. The genes are TRBV27 and TRBJ1-1; no firm D call. The germline V and J ends were trimmed by 5 bases and 4 bases, with 11 bases remaining between them. CDR3 length equals 13 residues. Germline V gives CDR1 MNHEY, CDR2 SMNVEV (reference sequence).

The gene calls are TRBV10-1 and TRBJ2-3; 14 bases are a match to TRBD2. This CDR3 has 17 amino acids. The germline gives CDR1 WNHNN, CDR2 SYGVQD (reference sequence). J was trimmed by 3 bases and V by 3 bases; bases with no gene match: 5. The CDR3: CASSDLGLAGVTDTQYF. Here the CDR3 DNA reads TGCGCCAGCAGTGATTTGGGACTAGCGGGAGTAACAGATACGCAGTATTTT.

V gene TRBV29-1 combines with J gene TRBJ2-3; 9 positions agree with TRBD1. CDR1 SQVTM and CDR2 ANQGSEA come from the germline V gene. Trimming cost V 8 bases and J 0 bases; bases outside gene matches: 9. This CDR3 has 15 residues. CDR3 sequence (DNA): TGCAGCTCCGGACAGGGGTTAACTAGCACAGATACGCAGTATTTT. Translating gives CSSGQGLTSTDTQYF.

The rearrangement joins TRBV28 to TRBJ1-2, with a weak D call TRBD1 (6 bases). V was cut by 2 bases and J by 3 bases, with 7 bases left in between. CDR1 is MDHEN and CDR2 is SYDVKM in the germline V gene. This CDR3 comprises 13 residues. CDR3 bases: TGTGCCAGCAGTTTAGCAGGGGACTATGGCTACACCTTC. Protein product: CASSLAGDYGYTF.